A selection of T cell receptor beta chains follows, all from one sample in a study of blood T cell repertoires in COVID-19. Here immunoSEQ multiplex PCR was the method, and the copy in TCRdb shows in-frame clones only, minus some. The data contain hundreds of thousands of clones, roughly 90% of them seen just once; the ten biggest clones take up around 2.8%. The specimen was peripheral blood. The receptors shown here come from a young woman with COVID-19, enrolled during active disease. Both conserved end residues are part of each CDR3. The order of the fields is J gene, V gene, D gene, clone size, CDR3 DNA, CDR3 protein. D genes are given only for firm matches. Size tells how often a clone was seen (once, few, many) or the class of an expanded clone, and some rows leave it out.

>TRBJ1-2|TRBV27|NA|NA
TGTGCCAGCAGGAGCCCCCGCTATGGCTACACCTTC
CASRSPRYGYTF
>TRBJ2-1|TRBV20-1|TRBD1|NA
TGCAGTGCTAGTGGCGGGACAGGTAACCCCTACAATGAGCAGTTCTTC
CSASGGTGNPYNEQFF
>TRBJ1-5|TRBV27|TRBD1|NA
TGTGCCAGCAGTCCTTCCACAGGGGAAGTGAGTCAGCCCCAGCATTTT
CASSPSTGEVSQPQHF
>TRBJ2-2|TRBV29-1|NA|few
TGCAGCGTGCCCAGGGATACCGGGGAGCTGTTTTTT
CSVPRDTGELFF
>TRBJ2-3|TRBV4-2|TRBD1|NA
TGTGCCAGCAGCGGTACCGGGACAGATAGCACAGATACGCAGTATTTT
CASSGTGTDSTDTQYF
>TRBJ2-6|TRBV3-1/TRBV3-2|TRBD2|NA
TGTGCCAGCACTCTAGCGGGAGGGTCTGGGGCCAACGTCCTGACTTTC
CASTLAGGSGANVLTF
>TRBJ2-1|TRBV29-1|TRBD1|NA
TGCAGCGGACTACAATTCCGGGACAGGGGAAGTGAGCAGTTCTTC
CSGLQFRDRGSEQFF
>TRBJ2-2|TRBV7-2|NA|once
TGTGCCAGCAGCTTAAGCGGGCTCACAACCGGGGAGCTGTTTTTT
CASSLSGLTTGELFF
>TRBJ2-1|TRBV29-1|NA|NA
TGCAGCGTTGAGCGGGTAACAATCCAGATTGAGCAGTTCTTC
CSVERVTIQIEQFF
>TRBJ2-1|TRBV19|TRBD2|NA
TGTGCCAGTAGTACAAGCGGGAGGGCAGGCTATGAGCAGTTCTTC
CASSTSGRAGYEQFF
>TRBJ1-2|TRBV19|TRBD1|NA
TGTGCCAGTAGTAGGAGGGGACAGGGAAACTATGGCTACACCTTC
CASSRRGQGNYGYTF
>TRBJ2-1|TRBV28|TRBD2|NA
TGTGCCAGCAGTTCGCAAAACGGGGGGGCCTCCTACAATGAGCAGTTCTTC
CASSSQNGGASYNEQFF
>TRBJ2-7|TRBV15|NA|NA
TGTGCCACCAGCAGAGATGTCTGGAGCGAGCAGTACTTC
CATSRDVWSEQYF
>TRBJ1-1|TRBV5-5|NA|NA
TGTGCCAGCAGCGCAACAGCCAGCACTGAAGCTTTCTTT
CASSATASTEAFF
>TRBJ2-5|TRBV7-2|NA|NA
TGTGCCAGCAGCTTAGAAGGGACCGGGAGCGAGACCCAGTACTTC
CASSLEGTGSETQYF
>TRBJ1-6|TRBV27|TRBD1|many
TGTGCCAGCAGTACACCGGGACAGTTATCACCCCTCCACTTT
CASSTPGQLSPLHF
>TRBJ2-1|TRBV14|TRBD2|NA
TGTGCCAGCAGCCTTAGACCTAGCGGGGGTTACAATGAGCAGTTCTTC
CASSLRPSGGYNEQFF
>TRBJ2-1|TRBV14|NA|NA
TGTGCCAGCAGCCAGAGGAGGGCCCTCGTCAATGAGCAGTTCTTC
CASSQRRALVNEQFF
>TRBJ2-1|TRBV2|NA|NA
TGTGCCAGCAGCGCATACGGTAATGAGCAGTTCTTC
CASSAYGNEQFF
>TRBJ1-6|TRBV19|TRBD1|NA
TGTGCCAGTAGGGACAGGGGGGCCTATAATTCACCCCTCCACTTT
CASRDRGAYNSPLHF
>TRBJ1-6|TRBV28|NA|NA
TGTGCCACCCGGACAGAAAATAATTCACCCCTCCACTTT
CATRTENNSPLHF
>TRBJ1-5|TRBV27|NA|NA
TGTGCCAGCAGACCAGGGGAAAGGCATCAGCCCCAGCATTTT
CASRPGERHQPQHF
>TRBJ2-3|TRBV7-2|TRBD2|NA
TGTGCCAGCAGCTTCCCTAGCGGGGGGCCGAGGACAGATACGCAGTATTTT
CASSFPSGGPRTDTQYF
>TRBJ1-1|TRBV29-1|NA|few
TGCAGCGTTGAGGACAGCTTGAACACTGAAGCTTTCTTT
CSVEDSLNTEAFF
>TRBJ2-7|TRBV5-1|TRBD1|NA
TGCGCCAGCAGCTTGGGAACAGGGGGCAGGTACGAGCAGTACTTC
CASSLGTGGRYEQYF
>TRBJ1-3|TRBV10-3|NA|NA
TGTGCCATCAGTGAGTTGAACAGGGCGTATTCTGGAAACACCATATATTTT
CAISELNRAYSGNTIYF
>TRBJ2-7|TRBV29-1|NA|NA
TGCAGCGTTGAAGTTCAGGGCGAGCAGTACTTC
CSVEVQGEQYF
>TRBJ2-6|TRBV3-1/TRBV3-2|TRBD1|NA
TGTGCCAGCAGCCAAGGACAGGGGGGCTCTGGGGCCAACGTCCTGACTTTC
CASSQGQGGSGANVLTF
>TRBJ2-4|TRBV7-2|TRBD2|NA
TGTGCCAGCAGCTTAGCGCGGTTCTCTAGCGGGGGGGGGCTTCTAGCCAAAAACATTCAGTACTTC
CASSLARFSSGGGLLAKNIQYF
>TRBJ2-7|TRBV28|NA|NA
TGTGCCAGCAGAACTCTCAAGGGGACCTACGAGCAGTACTTC
CASRTLKGTYEQYF
>TRBJ2-7|TRBV7-2|TRBD2|NA
TGTGCCAGCAGCTTGAGAGCGGGGGGGTCCTACGAGCAGTACTTC
CASSLRAGGSYEQYF
>TRBJ2-1|TRBV30|NA|NA
TGTGCCTGGAGTGTAGGTAGCGGAACACACAATGAGCAGTTCTTC
CAWSVGSGTHNEQFF
>TRBJ2-3|TRBV7-9|NA|NA
TGTGCCAGCAGCTTAGAGAGAAATACGCAGTATTTT
CASSLERNTQYF
>TRBJ2-7|TRBV29-1|NA|few
TGCAGCGTTGAAGATGGCGGGTTCGAGCAGTACTTC
CSVEDGGFEQYF
>TRBJ1-5|TRBV6-5|NA|NA
TGTGCCAGCAGTTACGGACAGACTGATCAGCCCCAGCATTTT
CASSYGQTDQPQHF